Sequencing of this T cell receptor (beta chain) was carried out in a study of vaccination and CD4 T cells after COVID-19. At the level of the study: Participants were vaccinated with two doses, given as either BNT162b2 or mRNA-1273 vaccine. Cells received overlapping spike peptides from SARS-CoV-2, HCoV-NL63, HCoV-OC43 and HCoV-229E as stimulation. Overall study results and limits: Spike mono-reactivity was found in 304 of the 307 vaccine-specific clones identified in convalescent patients.

The CDR3 covers 12 residues. V was pared by 6 bases and J by 4 bases, with 9 bases between. Germline V CDR1 and CDR2: MNHEY, SMNVEV (reference sequence). This clonotype is medium-sized by share. No antigen is known for it. Treatment of the sample: approximately 10-day PBMC culture with coronavirus spike peptide pools or control peptides (ViraFEST assay). According to the study, CD4+ T cells from the unexposed donor were gathered ahead of the COVID-19 pandemic (2011-2018). Cell culture was performed with more than 1.5 million PBMCs per well in the presence of approximately 9.8 IU/ml IL-2 and 9.5 to 10 ug/ml peptide pools. Researchers used the Oncomine TCR Beta short-read assay to sequence DNA from cultured CD4+ T cells. Via MiXCR, TCRdb re-called the PCR reads, giving one row per CDR3 protein. The data hold about 6,900 distinct CDR3 sequences, with around 25% observed a single time.

Sequenced material: CD4+ T cells from blood, cultured in vitro. The origin of this receptor is a human donor in good health. The chain combines TRBV27 with TRBJ1-2; no clear D. The CDR3 coding sequence is TGTGCCAGCAGCCCAGACACCTATGGCTACACCTTC. Its translation is CASSPDTYGYTF.